This TCR beta chain was captured by sequencing in a study of T cells of healthy individuals. Each CDR3 protein gets one entry after TCRdb re-called the 5' RACE reads with MiXCR. The sample has more than 60,000 distinct CDR3 sequences; around 16% are singletons. Trimming shortened V by 1 base and J by 2 bases, and 11 bases separated the two germline ends. This CDR3 is 15 amino acids long. The germline V gene encodes CDR1 SNHLY and CDR2 FYNNEI. The source is a human donor in good health. The rearrangement links TRBV2 to TRBJ2-5, with unresolved D. Here the CDR3 DNA reads TGTGCCAGCAGTGAAGATAGATTAGCTCAAGAGACCCAGTACTTC. It codes for CASSEDRLAQETQYF.